This TCR beta chain came from a study of neurological immune-mediated disorders (dated by TCRdb to between 2018 and 2021). With respect to the entire study: Among the 35 or so multiple sclerosis patients, relapsing-remitting MS was present in roughly 30 and secondary progressive MS was present in 3. Using UMI-based sequencing, the study compared peripheral blood TCR-beta repertoires from patients with HTLV-I-associated myelopathy (HAM/TSP), patients with multiple sclerosis, and healthy controls. Alongside PBMC samples, the set of some 100 TCR-beta libraries contained longitudinal samples, technical triplicates, and paired CD4+ and CD8+ T-cell subsets that had been sorted. The cohort included about 70 subjects: 14 with HAM/TSP, around 34 with multiple sclerosis, and 20 or so healthy controls.

This clonotype was found many times. This receptor's antigen is unknown. Base qualities were left out, and no much larger clone turns up one base away. To synthesize cDNA, template-switch 5'RACE was performed with a primer carrying a 10-nucleotide random unique molecular identifier so that each TCR transcript was tagged. Every sequencing run yielded over 200 million TCR-beta sequences covering 15-18 subjects. Total RNA was extracted with the RNeasy kit. The KAPA Real-time Library Amplification kit was used to amplify TCR-beta VDJ regions with primers targeting the TCR constant region and the 5'RACE anchor. Sample indexes and Illumina adaptors were added in a first PCR, and a second PCR then increased library yield. After Ampure bead purification, the roughly 650 bp TCR product was size-selected on a 2% E-gel SizeSelection system. Before pooling, libraries had their quality checked on a Bioanalyzer, their concentration measured with Qubit, and their quantity determined with the Kapa Library Quantification kit. An Illumina HiSeq 2500 sequenced the libraries paired-end 2 x 150 bp. To increase sequence diversity, about 25-31% phiX was spiked into each library pool. The authors processed their data as follows. Quality-filtered reads were processed with the UMI-based MiGEC pipeline, which removed over 85% of raw TCR sequences during error correction. IMGT germline references were used for alignment of VDJ genes, and clonotypes were defined by a unique CDR3 amino acid sequence together with V-J genes. Clonal expansion, Shannon diversity, and CDR3 relatedness (CalcPairwiseDistances, ClusterSamples) were evaluated with VDJtools, and phylogenetic trees were built with CLCbio workbench. A clone was classed as expanded if it had 8 or more unique UMIs, a cutoff based on coefficient-of-variation modelling across technical triplicates. TCRdb handled the public reads itself, with Q25 trimming in fastp and clone calling in MiXCR, and kept productive beta chains. All rows with the same CDR3 protein become a single entry with the most common DNA and genes. The V and J calls were determined by TCRdb, not by the authors. Across this sample there are tens of thousands of distinct CDR3 sequences, with 4% to 6% seen only once. The ten biggest clones cover about 2.4% of the sample.

Broader findings and caveats from the paper: In phylogenetic analysis, the repertoires of 18 of 34 MS patients grouped into a cluster of related CDR3 sequences, which suggests a possible signature at the repertoire level. The MS cluster was not associated with any clinical or MRI features, and the authors stated that larger cohorts are needed. TCR clonal expansion was highest in HAM/TSP patients and lowest in MS patients, with MS patients falling below even healthy controls. Expanded clones from different subjects shared no identical CDR3 amino acid sequences, which suggests that TCR-beta repertoires were private in all groups.

For unsorted PBMC libraries, 2 million PBMCs were used after storage in RNAlater at -80 degrees C until RNA extraction. The multiple sclerosis patients were enrolled in a US clinical protocol that used magnetic resonance imaging to evaluate disease progression. PBMCs were separated from peripheral blood using Ficoll-Hypaque density gradient centrifugation and then cryopreserved in liquid nitrogen. The trim is 0 bases for V and 1 base for J, with a gap of 5 bases between the germline ends. The germline V gene (reference sequence) sets CDR1 to LNHNV and CDR2 to YYDKDF. From its cysteine to its phenylalanine, the CDR3 spans 14 amino acids. Kept here is only the CDR3 DNA, which spans 42 bases and is read in frame from base 1.

The chain couples TRBV15 to TRBJ2-3; the D gene is not confidently resolved. The receptor was isolated from a woman in her 30s with multiple sclerosis. What was sequenced was PBMCs. This receptor carries the CDR3 CATSRDPGTDTQYF. The DNA is as follows: TGTGCCACCAGCAGAGATCCGGGCACAGATACGCAGTATTTT.